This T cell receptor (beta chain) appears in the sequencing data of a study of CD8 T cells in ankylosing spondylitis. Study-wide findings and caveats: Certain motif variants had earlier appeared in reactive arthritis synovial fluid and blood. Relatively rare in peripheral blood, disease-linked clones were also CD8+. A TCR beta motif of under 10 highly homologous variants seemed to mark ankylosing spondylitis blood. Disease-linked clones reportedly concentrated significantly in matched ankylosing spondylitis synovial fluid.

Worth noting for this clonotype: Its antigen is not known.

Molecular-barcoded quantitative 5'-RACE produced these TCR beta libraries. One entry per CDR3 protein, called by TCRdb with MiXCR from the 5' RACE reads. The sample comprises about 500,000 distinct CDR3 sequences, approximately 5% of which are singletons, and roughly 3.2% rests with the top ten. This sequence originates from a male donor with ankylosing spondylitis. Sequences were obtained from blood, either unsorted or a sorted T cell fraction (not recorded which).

As DNA, the CDR3 is TGTGCCACCAGCAGCAGACTAGCGGGGGGGGGGTCAGATACGCAGTATTTT. It specifies CATSSRLAGGGSDTQYF. The chain is built from TRBV15 and TRBJ2-3; TRBD2 matches at 14 bases. Trimming cost V 3 bases and J 4 bases; bases outside gene matches: 6. There are 17 residues in the CDR3. In germline, CDR1 is LNHNV, CDR2 YYDKDF (reference sequence).